The next 5 T cell receptor beta chains were all read from a single sample in a study of blood T cell repertoires in COVID-19 (dated by TCRdb to the early 2020s). Libraries were constructed by the immunoSEQ multiplex PCR assay. In its TCRdb copy, this immuneACCESS table keeps in-frame sequences only and misses some clones. Where compared with another copy, unresolved V genes explain less than half of these, and the others have no known cause. In all, the sample holds more than 150,000 clones, and roughly nine tenths of those were seen once. The ten most abundant clones make up less than 25% of the sample. The sequenced sample was peripheral blood. These receptors all stem from a man aged 65 to 79 with active or convalescent COVID-19.

V gene TRBV30 combines with J gene TRBJ1-1; possible D gene TRBD1, 6 bases. Germline V gene lookup returns CDR1 GTSNPN and CDR2 SVGIG (reference sequence). This CDR3 is built from 13 residues. V dropped 8 bases and J dropped 0 bases, with 13 bases sitting between them. CDR3 residues: CAMDRILNTEAFF. The CDR3 DNA is TGTGCCATGGACAGAATTTTGAACACTGAAGCTTTCTTT.

This clone has just one count. J is TRBJ1-1 and V is TRBV4-3; D gene unclear. V was shortened by 3 bases and J by 5 bases, with 10 bases between the two germline ends. Germline CDR1 and CDR2: LGHNA and YSLEER. This CDR3 region has 13 residues. For the CDR3, the DNA is TGCGCCAGCAGCCATAACACGGGGACTGAAGCTTTCTTT. It yields the protein CASSHNTGTEAFF.

This clone was observed once. CDR3 sequence reads: CASSQVPTGGGYGYTF. The CDR3 nucleotides read TGTGCCAGCAGCCAAGTGCCTACAGGGGGCGGGTATGGCTACACCTTC. The chain recombines TRBV3-1 (or the pseudogene TRBV3-2) with TRBJ1-2; the match to TRBD1 covers 9 bases. Unmatched junction bases numbered 8, after V lost 1 base and J lost 5 bases. The CDR3 covers 16 residues. The germline V gene has CDR1 LGHDT and CDR2 YNNKEL (reference sequence).

V is TRBV2 and J is TRBJ2-4; no definite D call. V was shortened by 4 bases and J by 8 bases, with 3 bases between the two germline ends. Germline V gene sequence: CDR1 SNHLY, CDR2 FYNNEI. The CDR3 sequence is 10 residues long. The CDR3 spells CASSADIQYF. The DNA for the CDR3 is TGTGCCAGCAGTGCTGACATTCAGTACTTC. Full variable domain (outside the CDR3, taken from reference TRBV2 and TRBJ2-4): EPEVTQTPSHQVTQMGQEVILRCVPISNHLYFYWYRQILGQKVEFLVSFYNNEISEKSEIFDDQFSVERPDGSNFTLKIRSTKLEDSAMYFCASSADIQYFGAGTRLSVL.

A few counts support this clone. This chain links TRBV24-1 with TRBJ1-1; 7 bases match TRBD1. The CDR3 is 15 amino acids. The V gene end was trimmed by 2 bases and the J gene end by 3 bases; junction bases not matched to a gene: 5. CDR1 KGHDR and CDR2 SFDVKD come from the germline V gene. The CDR3 here is CATSDSRTGDTEAFF. In DNA, the CDR3 is TGTGCCACCAGTGATTCTCGGACAGGAGACACTGAAGCTTTCTTT.